This T cell receptor beta chain came from a study of shared clonotypes between healthy human individuals (dated by TCRdb to between 2020 and 2021). Context from the whole study: The cohort included three men and two women between 18 and 49 years of age. Per donor, three plates each were used for CD4 naive and CD4 memory, two for CD8 naive, and one for CD8 memory. Blood TCR repertoires of a handful of healthy adults were deeply sequenced to estimate repertoire size and the extent of clonotype sharing between individuals. Different laboratories and diverse techniques were used to prepare libraries and sequence TCR repertoires, to increase sequencing depth and limit assay-specific biases. Leukapheresis yielded between about 0.9 and 8.9 billion PBMCs per donor.

The donors were healthy, HIV-negative adults with no recently reported acute infections or vaccinations. All donors were Caucasian adults living in Nashville, Tennessee, USA. CD4+ T cells were enriched through magnetic negative selection, after which naive cells were positively selected on CD45RA and the remaining negative fraction served as the memory subset. Blood was collected by leukapheresis, and PBMCs were isolated by Ficoll-Histopaque density gradient centrifugation and then cryopreserved in liquid nitrogen vapor phase. Analytical flow cytometry was used to check the purity and quantity of every magnetically sorted T cell population. Genomic DNA was isolated from each sorted fraction and quantified by UV absorbance on a Nanodrop 2000c. From the germline V gene, CDR1 is SGHDN and CDR2 is FVKESK. Trimming costs V 1 base and J 12 bases, and their ends lie 19 bases apart. From the cysteine through the phenylalanine, the CDR3 covers 14 amino acids. Of the read, only the CDR3 DNA is kept; its 42 bases are in frame from base 1.

TCR CDR3 regions were amplified from genomic DNA by multiplex PCR using the deep immunoSEQ assay. For each cell subset, the extracted genomic DNA was distributed evenly across all wells of several immunoSEQ 96-well plates, and each plate served as one replicate. For sorted subsets, approximately 190 ng of genomic DNA, equivalent to about 30,000 T cell genomes, went into each replicate PCR. Purified libraries were measured with a Qubit 3.0 fluorometer, size-checked on a Bioanalyzer 2100, and measured again with the KAPA Library Quantification kit. A separate single-read 150-cycle Illumina NextSeq 550 flow cell was used to sequence each immunoSEQ 96-well plate. On the authors' methods: Because the immunoSEQ output included only junctional sequences and no quality scores, the filtering could not be the same as the filtering used for full-length reads. Sequences were annotated with PyIR, a Python wrapper for IgBLAST v1.9, using IMGT germline references to assign V/J genes and CDR3. Reads were filtered out if the reads had weak V/J assignments (E-value above 1e-6), no CDR3, stop codons, out-of-frame junctions, or ambiguous translated residues. A V3J clonotype was defined by an identical inferred V gene, J gene, and CDR3 amino acid sequence. To compute the percentage overlap between repertoires, the number of shared unique clonotypes was divided by the size of the smaller repertoire. RTK rarefaction, the Chao1 estimator, and Recon v2.1 estimates of unobserved clonotypes were used to assess repertoire richness. Generation probabilities were computed with OLGA for all TCRbeta clonotypes obtained by the gDNA method from several donors. The table was pulled from immuneACCESS by TCRdb, which kept in-frame rearrangements only. Such tables lose some clones; where checked, under half of the loss comes from unresolved V genes, and the rest has no known cause. V, J and clone size derive from that table, while D and trimming were established from the DNA sequence. The sample data list over 700,000 clones, and roughly 72% of these were observed just once. The leading ten clones occupy approximately 1.8% of the sample.

The research as a whole found: Higher generation probabilities were observed for clonotypes shared by all four sorted-subset donors than for non-shared clonotypes. Naive subsets generally had larger estimated clonotype richness than memory subsets. Sampling was restricted to blood, and TCR repertoires in tissue are likely to differ from TCR repertoires in blood. Based on pairwise subsampling, the degree of clonotype sharing among donors was expected to be affected by sequencing depth. The genetic and exposure-history diversity represented was limited by the small number of donors. Sharing across a few donors was observed for around 5% of naive CD4, 3% to 4% of naive CD8, 2% to 2.5% of memory CD4, and about 0.4% of memory CD8 clonotypes. Even with the large sequencing depth, rarefaction of the sorted-subset datasets indicated that sequencing was incomplete.

With respect to this clone: Its cognate antigen has yet to be identified. Qualities for individual bases were not recorded, and no much larger clone is one base off.

This receptor chain uses TRBV14 and TRBJ2-7; matching of 6 bases hints at TRBD2 as the D gene. Input material: memory CD4+ T cells sorted from blood. The sample's cell subset or site label, decoded: CD45RA-negative fraction. The receptor was derived from a woman aged 25-40 years in good health. The CDR3 loop reads CASSQVGGSGTPYF. The DNA reads as follows: TGTGCCAGCAGCCAAGTCGGAGGGAGTGGGACCCCGTACTTC.